Included here is one TCR beta chain sequence, with context. Its matching antigen is unknown. Primers included in the PCR were 60 Vbeta and 13 Jbeta primers. The protocol was immunoSEQ multiplex PCR, while the TCRdb copy is restricted to in-frame clones and leaves out a portion. Found here are 150,000 to 200,000 clones; the top ten clones hold about 1.2%. The record originates from a study of cytomegalovirus exposure and HLA in healthy donors. The ends were cut back, 6 bases at V and 0 bases at J, with 6 bases in the middle. Germline V gene sequence: CDR1 MNHNS, CDR2 SASEGT. The CDR3 loop spans 13 amino acids. General study results and limits: An ancestry cluster, one associated with Asian ancestry, reportedly showed fewer N-insertions than the roughly 670-donor mean in a later analysis. In a later analysis, TCR beta V- and J-gene trimming showed a link to a missense DCLRE1C variant. Rare TCR sequences dominated, though some public TCRs recurred in many donors. In an earlier analysis, in several hundred donors, most V segments appeared productive either ~90% or ~30% of the time.

The genes are TRBV6-1 and TRBJ2-1; D is unresolved. The sample taken for sequencing was PBMCs. The TCR comes from a woman aged 55-69 years in good health and CMV-seronegative. The chain's CDR3 is CASRLGSYNEQFF. CDR3 sequence (DNA): TGTGCCAGCAGGCTAGGCTCCTACAATGAGCAGTTCTTC.